One sample yielded the 24 T cell receptor beta chains listed below, sequenced in a study of blood T cell repertoires in COVID-19. The data were produced by immunoSEQ multiplex PCR, yet TCRdb's version contains in-frame clones alone and is incomplete. The table lists about 64,000 clones, 70% to 85% of them singletons. Sequencing used peripheral blood. The receptors come from a woman aged 55-69 years with acute or convalescent COVID-19.

The chain recombines TRBV6-1 with TRBJ1-1, with D possibly being TRBD1 (5 bases). CDR1 MNHNS and CDR2 SASEGT come from the germline V gene. The CDR3 loop spans 15 amino acids. The V and J ends lost 2 bases and 0 bases respectively, with 10 bases between them. The CDR3 here is CASSEIRQMNTEAFF. As DNA, the CDR3 is TGTGCCAGCAGTGAAATAAGACAGATGAACACTGAAGCTTTCTTT.

J is TRBJ2-5 and V is TRBV5-6; 8 bases fit TRBD2. The CDR3 covers 16 residues. V lost 2 bases, J lost 4 bases, and 10 bases stayed unmatched. Germline lookup yields CDR1 SGHDT and CDR2 YYEEEE. The CDR3 region is CASSFPGGRFGETQYF. DNA of the CDR3: TGTGCCAGCAGCTTCCCGGGGGGGCGTTTTGGAGAGACCCAGTACTTC. Complete variable domain (other parts from reference TRBV5-6 and TRBJ2-5): DAGVTQSPTHLIKTRGQQVTLRCSPKSGHDTVSWYQQALGQGPQFIFQYYEEEERQRGNFPDRFSGHQFPNYSSELNVNALLLGDSALYLCASSFPGGRFGETQYFGPGTRLLVL.

The chain links TRBV3-1 (or the pseudogene TRBV3-2) to TRBJ2-7; D gene unclear. The V end was cut by 4 bases, the J end by 3 bases, with 7 bases between. Germline V gene sequence: CDR1 LGHDT, CDR2 YNNKEL (reference sequence). The CDR3 has 12 amino acids. The CDR3 reads CASSPSGYEQYF. The DNA of the CDR3 is TGTGCCAGCAGCCCGTCGGGCTACGAGCAGTACTTC.

This clone was seen only once. In nucleotides, the CDR3 is TGTGCCAGCGGAACAGGGGGCTCCTACGAGCAGTACTTC. It translates to CASGTGGSYEQYF. The rearrangement joins TRBV6-5 to TRBJ2-7; TRBD1 agrees at 8 bases. Trimming at V came to 8 bases and at J to 0 bases, leaving 3 bases not matched to a gene. Germline V CDR1 and CDR2: MNHEY, SVGAGI. The CDR3 length is 13 residues.

The chain joins TRBV19 to TRBJ1-2; 9 bases are a match to TRBD1. Germline V CDR1 and CDR2: LNHDA, SQIVND (reference sequence). V lost 5 bases and J lost 4; bases outside the gene matches: 5. There are 14 residues in the CDR3. The CDR3 protein is CASSPGQGIYGYTF. The CDR3 DNA reads TGTGCCAGTAGTCCCGGACAGGGGATCTATGGCTACACCTTC.

The chain joins TRBV6-5 to TRBJ2-1; 14 nucleotides align to TRBD2. The J segment lost 6 bases and the V segment lost 4 bases, leaving 5 bases of the junction unmatched. Germline-derived CDR1 and CDR2 are MNHEY and SVGAGI. CDR3 length equals 16 residues. The chain's CDR3 is CASSFRGLAGGNEQFF. The CDR3 bases are TGTGCCAGCAGTTTCCGAGGACTAGCGGGAGGCAATGAGCAGTTCTTC.

The rearrangement links TRBV7-2 to TRBJ2-1; the match to TRBD1 covers 8 bases. Per germline, CDR1 SGHTA and CDR2 FQGNSA. The CDR3 has 15 residues. J gave up 6 bases and V 3 bases, and 7 bases lay outside the gene matches. CDR3 loop: CASSFADRVGNEQFF. CDR3 DNA: TGTGCCAGCAGCTTCGCGGACAGGGTGGGCAATGAGCAGTTCTTC.

The V call is TRBV3-1 (or the pseudogene TRBV3-2), the J call TRBJ1-6; perhaps TRBD1 as D (5 bases). The CDR3 has 14 residues. V lost 4 bases, J lost 7 bases, and 11 bases lay in between. Germline CDR1 LGHDT, CDR2 YNNKEL (reference sequence). The CDR3 coding sequence is TGTGCCAGCAGCCCGACAGTCCTGAATTCACCCCTCCACTTT. Amino acids: CASSPTVLNSPLHF.

The rearrangement uses TRBV11-2 and TRBJ2-2; D possibly corresponds to TRBD2 (6 bases). CDR3 length: 13 residues. Germline CDR1 is SGHAT and CDR2 is FQNNGV. V lost 5 bases to trimming and J lost 6 bases, with 10 bases between them. The CDR3 coding sequence is TGTGCCAGCAGCCGCGGGGCATCCGGGGAGCTGTTTTTT. This encodes CASSRGASGELFF. Complete variable domain (other parts from reference TRBV11-2 and TRBJ2-2): EAGVAQSPRYKIIEKRQSVAFWCNPISGHATLYWYQQILGQGPKLLIQFQNNGVVDDSQLPKDRFSAERLKGVDSTLKIQPAKLEDSAVYLCASSRGASGELFFGEGSRLTVL.

V gene TRBV5-4 combines with J gene TRBJ1-2; TRBD1 might be the D (5 bases). The CDR3 has 15 residues. Germline CDR1 and CDR2: SGHNT and YYREEE (reference sequence). Trimming removed 0 bases from V and 5 bases from J, with 14 bases in between. This chain's CDR3 is CASSLDWGAEYGYTF. In DNA form, the CDR3 reads TGTGCCAGCAGCTTGGACTGGGGCGCGGAGTATGGCTACACCTTC. Supplemented by reference TRBV5-4 and TRBJ1-2, the full variable domain reads ETGVTQSPTHLIKTRGQQVTLRCSSQSGHNTVSWYQQALGQGPQFIFQYYREEENGRGNFPPRFSGLQFPNYSSELNVNALELDDSALYLCASSLDWGAEYGYTFGSGTRLTVV.

This clone was detected a few times. The chain uses TRBV14 and TRBJ1-3, with D unclear. The CDR3 is 14 amino acids. Trimming cost V 4 bases and J 0 bases, with 7 bases left between them. In germline, CDR1 is SGHDN, CDR2 FVKESK. CDR3 coding DNA: TGTGCCAGCAGCCTGTTACTCTCTGGAAACACCATATATTTT. As protein: CASSLLLSGNTIYF.

This clone occurred a few times. The gene calls are TRBV25-1 and TRBJ2-3; 7 nucleotides agree with TRBD2. Germline V lookup: CDR1 MGHDK, CDR2 SYGVNS. The CDR3 is 14 amino acids. J lost 2 bases, V lost 6 bases, and 5 bases had no gene match. In nucleotides, the CDR3 is TGTGCCAGCAGGGGCGGGGGAGTCACAGATACGCAGTATTTT. It translates to CASRGGGVTDTQYF.

The chain joins TRBV5-4 to TRBJ2-3, with D tentatively TRBD2 (7 bases). CDR1 and CDR2 from the germline V gene are SGHNT and YYREEE (reference sequence). V lost 1 base and J 5 bases, leaving 14 bases between the germline ends. The CDR3 is made up of 15 amino acids. Written as DNA, the CDR3 is TGTGCCAGCAGCTTGATGACGGGGGGACAAGATACGCAGTATTTT. Protein: CASSLMTGGQDTQYF.

The chain combines TRBV4-1 with TRBJ2-7, with TRBD1 as a possible D gene (5 bases). Germline V gene sequence: CDR1 MGHRA, CDR2 YSYEKL. This CDR3 is 17 amino acids long. Trimming pared 0 bases from V and 5 bases from J, leaving 20 bases between. CDR3 loop: CASSQDSLPGAFDEQYF. Here the CDR3 DNA reads TGCGCCAGCAGCCAAGATTCCCTCCCTGGGGCTTTCGACGAGCAGTACTTC.

This clone has just one count. This rearrangement joins TRBV5-1 to TRBJ1-1, with D perhaps matching TRBD1 (6 bases). The CDR3 loop spans 15 amino acids. CDR1 and CDR2 from the germline V gene are SGHRS and YFSETQ. The ends were cut back, 0 bases at V and 3 bases at J, with 12 bases in the middle. The CDR3 region has the DNA TGCGCCAGCAGCTTGGGTCCAGGGGTCGACACTGAAGCTTTCTTT. It specifies CASSLGPGVDTEAFF.

This chain uses TRBV10-3 with TRBJ1-2; 9 nucleotides agree with TRBD1. CDR1 is ENHRY, CDR2 SYGVKD, per germline. The CDR3 extends over 14 amino acids. V lost 7 bases to trimming and J lost 8 bases; unmatched junction nucleotides: 11. The CDR3 nucleotides are TGTGCCATCACCCAGGGGGGGACAGGGAACGGCTACACCTTC. The encoded protein is CAITQGGTGNGYTF.

The chain is built from TRBV29-1 and TRBJ2-7, with D tentatively TRBD2 (5 bases). The V end lost 5 bases, the J end lost 4 bases, and 9 bases lay between the germline ends. The CDR3 consists of 11 residues. Looked up from germline, CDR1 is SQVTM and CDR2 is ANQGSEA. The CDR3 DNA follows: TGCAGCGTTACCGCGGGTTACGAGCAGTACTTC. This encodes CSVTAGYEQYF.

This clone was seen only once. The chain employs TRBV6-6 and TRBJ1-1, with 8 bases matching TRBD1. V trimming: 0 bases; J trimming: 6 bases; junction bases outside the gene matches: 3. CDR1 MNHNY and CDR2 SVGAGI come from the germline V gene (reference sequence). CDR3 length equals 14 residues. The CDR3 reads CASSYSQGASEAFF. The CDR3 DNA is TGTGCCAGCAGTTACTCGCAGGGGGCATCTGAAGCTTTCTTT.

The chain joins TRBV5-1 to TRBJ1-1; 7 bases are shared with TRBD1. The CDR3 loop spans 15 amino acids. Germline V gene sequence: CDR1 SGHRS, CDR2 YFSETQ. V was pared by 4 bases and J by 4 bases, with 10 bases of the junction left unmatched. The CDR3 protein is CASSLEGAWSTEAFF. In DNA, the CDR3 is TGCGCCAGCAGCCTTGAGGGGGCTTGGAGCACTGAAGCTTTCTTT. The full variable domain, with the rest looked up from reference TRBV5-1 and TRBJ1-1, is KAGVTQTPRYLIKTRGQQVTLSCSPISGHRSVSWYQQTPGQGLQFLFEYFSETQRNKGNFPGRFSGRQFSNSRSEMNVSTLELGDSALYLCASSLEGAWSTEAFFGQGTRLTVV.

The V and J genes are TRBV5-1 and TRBJ2-6; 10 bases are shared with TRBD2. CDR3 length: 17 amino acids. V was pared by 4 bases and J by 0 bases, with 4 bases of the junction left unmatched. Germline V gene lookup returns CDR1 SGHRS and CDR2 YFSETQ. In nucleotides, the CDR3 is TGCGCCAGCAGCGGGACTAGCGTTTACTCTGGGGCCAACGTCCTGACTTTC. It translates to CASSGTSVYSGANVLTF.

J is TRBJ1-5 and V is TRBV19, with D possibly TRBD1 on 5 matching bases. Trimming shortened V by 10 bases and J by 8 bases, and 21 bases separated the two germline ends. The CDR3 has 14 residues. In germline, CDR1 is LNHDA, CDR2 SQIVND (reference sequence). This chain's CDR3 is CATRVRGGEKPQHF. The CDR3 nucleotides read TGTGCCACCAGGGTAAGGGGCGGCGAAAAGCCCCAGCATTTT.

The rearrangement joins TRBV10-3 to TRBJ1-2; a possible D gene is TRBD1 (5 bases). Germline assignment: CDR1 ENHRY and CDR2 SYGVKD. This CDR3 is 15 amino acids long. The germline V and J ends were trimmed by 4 bases and 0 bases, with 12 bases remaining between them. The CDR3 loop is CAISGGDGANYGYTF. CDR3 nucleotide sequence: TGTGCCATCAGTGGGGGGGACGGAGCTAACTATGGCTACACCTTC.

The chain is built from TRBV19 and TRBJ2-1; D might be TRBD2 (7 bases). V lost 3 bases and J 9 bases, leaving 15 bases between the germline ends. The germline CDR1 and CDR2 sequences are LNHDA and SQIVND (reference sequence). This CDR3 comprises 14 residues. CDR3 sequence: CASSMGGGSSEQFF. The CDR3 DNA follows: TGTGCCAGTAGTATGGGGGGGGGCAGTAGTGAGCAGTTCTTC.

The chain couples TRBV4-1 to TRBJ1-1; D unclear. CDR1 and CDR2 from the germline V gene are MGHRA and YSYEKL. The length of the CDR3 is 13 residues. V lost 1 base and J lost 8, with 11 bases in between. The CDR3 region is CASSQVSGLEAFF. CDR3 nucleotides: TGCGCCAGCAGCCAAGTTTCGGGTCTGGAAGCTTTCTTT.